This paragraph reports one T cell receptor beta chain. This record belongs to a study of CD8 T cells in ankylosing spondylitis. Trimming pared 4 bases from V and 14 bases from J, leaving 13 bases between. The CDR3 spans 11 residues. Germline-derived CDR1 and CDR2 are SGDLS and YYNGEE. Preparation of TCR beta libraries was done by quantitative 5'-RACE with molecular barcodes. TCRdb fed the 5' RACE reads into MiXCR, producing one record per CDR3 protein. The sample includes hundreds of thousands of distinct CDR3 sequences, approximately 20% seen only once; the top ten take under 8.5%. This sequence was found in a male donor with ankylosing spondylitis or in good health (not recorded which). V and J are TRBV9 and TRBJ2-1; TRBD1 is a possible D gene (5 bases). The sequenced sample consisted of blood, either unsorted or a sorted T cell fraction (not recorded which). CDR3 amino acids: CASSPLGAKFF. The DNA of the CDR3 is TGTGCCAGCAGCCCCCTAGGGGCGAAGTTCTTC.